Sequencing of this T cell receptor (beta chain) was carried out in a study of follicular helper T cells after annual influenza vaccination. Sample time point: 2014-2015 season, 7 days after vaccination. The repertoire was sequenced with immunoSEQ multiplex PCR; TCRdb's copy has only in-frame clones and lacks some. The sample carries 12,000 to 15,000 clones, approximately 88% recorded once. This CDR3 has 13 residues. Germline CDR1 and CDR2: MDHEN and SYDVKM. V gene TRBV28 combines with J gene TRBJ2-5; D is uncertain. The J call may be in error: the DNA end matches TRBJ2-7 better. Sequenced here: CXCR5+ CD38- circulating T follicular helper cells from blood, sampled 7 days after influenza vaccination. As for subset: circulating Tfh, non-naive CD4+CXCR5+PD-1+ (ICOS+CD38+ or ICOS-CD38-). This clonotype was sampled from an adult who received the influenza vaccine. CDR3 DNA: TGTGCCAGCAGTTTGAGTAGAGCCTACGAGCAGTACTTC. Translated, it gives CASSLSRAYEQYF.